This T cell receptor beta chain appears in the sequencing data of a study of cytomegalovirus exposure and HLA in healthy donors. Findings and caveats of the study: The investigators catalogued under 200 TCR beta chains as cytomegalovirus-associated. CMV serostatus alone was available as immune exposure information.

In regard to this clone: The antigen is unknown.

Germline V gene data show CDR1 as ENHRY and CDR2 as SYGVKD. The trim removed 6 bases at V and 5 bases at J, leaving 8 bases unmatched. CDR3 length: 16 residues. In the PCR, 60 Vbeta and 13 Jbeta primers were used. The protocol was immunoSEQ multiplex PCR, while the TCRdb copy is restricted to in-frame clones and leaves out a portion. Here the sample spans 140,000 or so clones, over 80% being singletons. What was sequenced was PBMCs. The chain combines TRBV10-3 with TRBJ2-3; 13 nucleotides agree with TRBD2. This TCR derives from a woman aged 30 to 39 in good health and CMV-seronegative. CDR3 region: CAISTSGRALVDTQYF. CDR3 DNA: TGTGCCATCAGCACTAGCGGGAGGGCCCTTGTAGATACGCAGTATTTT.